What follows describes a single TCR beta chain. Per the authors' pipeline: Estimation of nucleated cell counts relied on the amplification of reference gene primers. TCRdb's copy holds only in-frame clones and misses some; the assay was immunoSEQ multiplex PCR. The DNA gave D and trimming, while V, J and clone size come from that table. There are about 490,000 clones in the sample; 75% to 90% occur only once, and 3% to 4% lies in the top ten. The data stem from a study of blood T cell repertoires in COVID-19. Across the study: The origin of the acute and convalescent COVID-19 samples was the United States, Italy and Spain. T cells, B-cell-depleted T cells, or PBMCs supplied cDNA or gDNA.

CDR1 SGHDT and CDR2 YYEEEE come from the germline V gene. CDR3 length: 18 residues. The V and J ends lost 0 bases and 2 bases respectively, with 18 bases between them. Sample: peripheral blood. The gene calls are TRBV5-6 and TRBJ1-5, with a weak D call TRBD1 (5 bases). The sequence was obtained from a human donor in a cohort sampled during active COVID-19. The CDR3: CASSLGHFRTKGNQPQHF. The CDR3 nucleotides read TGTGCCAGCAGCTTGGGCCATTTTAGGACAAAGGGCAATCAGCCCCAGCATTTT.